The 9 T cell receptor beta chains reported below all come from one sample, sequenced in a study of OX40 agonist ivuxolimab in advanced cancers. Produced via immunoSEQ multiplex PCR; TCRdb's table is partial and in-frame only. The table shows some 87,000 clones, with nearly 95% occurring only once. The material sequenced was CD4+ or CD8+ T cells sorted from blood, taken in a trial of the OX40 agonist ivuxolimab. The receptors here all came from an adult with an advanced solid tumor such as melanoma, head and neck, liver or kidney cancer.

This clone was observed a few times. This chain connects TRBV7-2 to TRBJ2-7, with D perhaps TRBD1 or TRBD2 (5 bases each). The CDR3 runs to 16 residues. V was trimmed by 0 bases and J by 4 bases, leaving 16 bases between them. Per germline, CDR1 SGHTA and CDR2 FQGNSA. This CDR3 is CASSLAVDGAPYEQYF. The CDR3 DNA is TGTGCCAGCAGCTTAGCGGTGGACGGGGCCCCGTACGAGCAGTACTTC. Complete variable domain (other parts from reference TRBV7-2 and TRBJ2-7): GAGVSQSPSNKVTEKGKDVELRCDPISGHTALYWYRQSLGQGLEFLIYFQGNSAPDKSGLPSDRFSAERTGGSVSTLTIQRTQQEDSAVYLCASSLAVDGAPYEQYFGPGTRLTVT.

The V and J genes are TRBV7-9 and TRBJ1-1, with D tentatively TRBD1 (5 bases). V was pared by 0 bases and J by 5 bases, with 10 bases between. This CDR3 is 14 amino acids long. Germline V gene sequence: CDR1 SEHNR, CDR2 FQNEAQ (reference sequence). This CDR3 is CASSLAFGGTEAFF. CDR3 DNA: TGTGCCAGCAGCTTAGCGTTCGGGGGTACTGAAGCTTTCTTT.

The chain uses TRBV7-9 and TRBJ2-2; 10 bases align to TRBD2. V lost 2 bases, J lost 5 bases, and 2 bases stayed unmatched. This CDR3 is built from 15 residues. CDR1 and CDR2 from the germline V gene are SEHNR and FQNEAQ (reference sequence). This chain's CDR3 is CASSLFSGRTGELFF. CDR3 DNA: TGTGCCAGCAGCTTATTTAGCGGGAGGACCGGGGAGCTGTTTTTT. The complete variable domain, with remaining parts taken from reference TRBV7-9 and TRBJ2-2, reads DTGVSQNPRHKITKRGQNVTFRCDPISEHNRLYWYRQTLGQGPEFLTYFQNEAQLEKSRLLSDRFSAERPKGSFSTLEIQRTEQGDSAMYLCASSLFSGRTGELFFGEGSRLTVL.

The chain employs TRBV21-1 and TRBJ1-4; the table's D call of TRBD1 was not tested on the DNA. TRBV21-1 is shown as a pseudogene. CDR3 length: 15 residues. The CDR3 bases are TGTGCCAGCAGCAAAGGAGAAGGGGGCAGTGAAAAACTGTTTTTT. This sequence encodes CASSKGEGGSEKLFF.

This chain links TRBV6-5 with TRBJ2-1; TRBD1 might be the D (5 bases). Germline V gene data show CDR1 as MNHEY and CDR2 as SVGAGI. V lost 0 bases and J 10 bases, leaving 10 bases between the germline ends. The CDR3 contains 13 residues. CDR3 nucleotides: TGTGCCAGCAGTTACTCTGCAGGGTACGAGCAGTTCTTC. Its translation: CASSYSAGYEQFF.

The J gene is TRBJ2-7, the V gene TRBV6-1; D not resolved. CDR3 length: 16 amino acids. From germline, CDR1 is MNHNS and CDR2 SASEGT. V gave up 0 bases and J gave up 0 bases, with 12 bases separating them. The CDR3 bases are TGTGCCAGCAGTGAAGCGGGCCGGATGAGCTCCTACGAGCAGTACTTC. The encoded protein is CASSEAGRMSSYEQYF.

The chain couples TRBV4-3 to TRBJ2-1; the D gene is possibly TRBD2 (6 bases). The germline CDR1 and CDR2 sequences are LGHNA and YSLEER. The CDR3 is made up of 15 amino acids. V was trimmed by 0 bases and J by 7 bases, leaving 13 bases between them. In DNA, the CDR3 is TGCGCCAGCAGCCAAGAAAGCGACCGGGGGAATGAGCAGTTCTTC. This sequence encodes CASSQESDRGNEQFF.

The gene calls are TRBV4-3 and TRBJ2-7, with TRBD2 matching over 8 bases. CDR3 length equals 13 residues. Trimming took 5 bases from V and 2 from J; bases not matched to a gene: 2. Germline values: CDR1 LGHNA, CDR2 YSLEER. The CDR3 protein is CASSSGLAYEQYF. DNA for the CDR3: TGCGCCAGCAGCTCGGGACTAGCCTACGAGCAGTACTTC.

The V call is TRBV5-4, the J call TRBJ2-5; no firm D call. The CDR3 spans 14 residues. Between the trimmed V and J ends, which lost 0 bases and 2 bases, there was a span of 8 bases. Germline V gives CDR1 SGHNT, CDR2 YYREEE (reference sequence). CDR3 DNA: TGTGCCAGCAGCTTGGCTAACGAACAAGAGACCCAGTACTTC. This codes for CASSLANEQETQYF.